Listed below are T cell receptor beta chains from one sample, sequenced in a study of CD8+ T cells in alopecia areata. Repertoires were generated with immunoSEQ multiplex PCR, while TCRdb's copy carries only in-frame clones and drops some. The table has hundreds of thousands of clones, about three fifths seen once. The specimen comprised CD4+ T cells sorted from blood, sampled at week 0. These receptors all stem from a human donor with alopecia areata. Each CDR3 is given with its conserved first and last residue. The order of the fields is clone size, D gene, J gene, V gene, CDR3 protein, CDR3 DNA. A D gene is named only where the DNA matches it firmly. A row's size may be missing; if present it is once, few, many or a size class.

clone_size: -
d_call: -
j_call: TRBJ2-2
v_call: TRBV5-4
cdr3_aa: CASSSHTNTGELFF
cdr3_nt: TGTGCCAGCAGTTCCCATACGAACACCGGGGAGCTGTTTTTT

clone_size: few
d_call: -
j_call: TRBJ1-2
v_call: TRBV29-1
cdr3_aa: CSGLTGLYGYTF
cdr3_nt: TGCAGCGGATTGACAGGCCTCTATGGCTACACCTTC

clone_size: few
d_call: -
j_call: TRBJ2-4
v_call: TRBV4-2
cdr3_aa: CASSQGGLRGIKAKNIQYF
cdr3_nt: TGTGCCAGCAGCCAAGGAGGGCTTCGCGGGATTAAAGCCAAAAACATTCAGTACTTC

clone_size: -
d_call: -
j_call: TRBJ1-2
v_call: TRBV5-4
cdr3_aa: CASSLGVDSNYGYTF
cdr3_nt: TGTGCCAGCAGCTTGGGAGTGGACAGCAACTATGGCTACACCTTC

clone_size: -
d_call: -
j_call: TRBJ1-2
v_call: TRBV6-5
cdr3_aa: CASSSGTPHGYTF
cdr3_nt: TGTGCCAGCAGTTCCGGGACACCCCATGGCTACACCTTC

clone_size: few
d_call: -
j_call: TRBJ1-6
v_call: TRBV6-1
cdr3_aa: CASSEDVITGFRDSPLHF
cdr3_nt: TGTGCCAGCAGTGAAGATGTTATCACGGGGTTTCGAGATTCACCCCTCCACTTT

clone_size: -
d_call: -
j_call: TRBJ2-1
v_call: TRBV2
cdr3_aa: CASSENEWTEQFF
cdr3_nt: TGTGCCAGCAGTGAAAACGAGTGGACGGAGCAGTTCTTC

clone_size: few
d_call: -
j_call: TRBJ1-2
v_call: TRBV29-1
cdr3_aa: CSVVSGYGYTF
cdr3_nt: TGCAGCGTTGTATCGGGTTATGGCTACACCTTC

clone_size: -
d_call: -
j_call: TRBJ2-1
v_call: TRBV29-1
cdr3_aa: CSVGPRGNEQFF
cdr3_nt: TGCAGCGTAGGCCCTCGTGGCAATGAGCAGTTCTTC

clone_size: -
d_call: -
j_call: TRBJ2-6
v_call: TRBV7-8
cdr3_aa: CASSLQTRTGANVLTF
cdr3_nt: TGTGCCAGCAGCTTACAAACGAGGACTGGGGCCAACGTCCTGACTTTC

clone_size: -
d_call: -
j_call: TRBJ2-4
v_call: TRBV9
cdr3_aa: CASSVGTLGAEGIQYF
cdr3_nt: TGTGCCAGCAGCGTAGGGACCCTTGGGGCCGAAGGGATTCAGTACTTC

clone_size: -
d_call: TRBD2
j_call: TRBJ2-1
v_call: TRBV29-1
cdr3_aa: CSVKTSGRTYNEQFF
cdr3_nt: TGCAGCGTTAAGACTAGCGGGAGAACCTACAATGAGCAGTTCTTC

clone_size: -
d_call: -
j_call: TRBJ1-4
v_call: TRBV29-1
cdr3_aa: CSVGTGIRPNEKLFF
cdr3_nt: TGCAGCGTGGGAACAGGGATTCGACCTAATGAAAAACTGTTTTTT

clone_size: -
d_call: TRBD1
j_call: TRBJ2-5
v_call: TRBV19
cdr3_aa: CASQGTARETQYF
cdr3_nt: TGTGCCAGCCAGGGGACAGCCCGCGAGACCCAGTACTTC

clone_size: -
d_call: -
j_call: TRBJ1-2
v_call: TRBV11-2
cdr3_aa: CASRALGAYGYTF
cdr3_nt: TGTGCCAGCAGAGCACTGGGGGCCTATGGCTACACCTTC

clone_size: -
d_call: TRBD2
j_call: TRBJ2-5
v_call: TRBV30
cdr3_aa: CAWSPAGAGQETQYF
cdr3_nt: TGTGCCTGGAGTCCCGCGGGAGCAGGGCAAGAGACCCAGTACTTC

clone_size: -
d_call: -
j_call: TRBJ2-1
v_call: TRBV11-1
cdr3_aa: CASSLLGLPTRDNEQFF
cdr3_nt: TGTGCCAGCAGCTTGCTGGGACTCCCCACTCGTGACAATGAGCAGTTCTTC

clone_size: -
d_call: -
j_call: TRBJ2-5
v_call: TRBV11-2
cdr3_aa: CASSLDPRSQETQYF
cdr3_nt: TGTGCCAGCAGCTTAGATCCCCGGTCCCAAGAGACCCAGTACTTC

clone_size: few
d_call: TRBD1
j_call: TRBJ1-2
v_call: TRBV29-1
cdr3_aa: CSVGTGPNYGYTF
cdr3_nt: TGCAGCGTAGGGACAGGGCCTAACTATGGCTACACCTTC

clone_size: -
d_call: -
j_call: TRBJ2-7
v_call: TRBV25-1
cdr3_aa: CASSDSLLSSYEQYF
cdr3_nt: TGTGCCAGCAGTGACTCCCTTTTGAGCTCCTACGAGCAGTACTTC

clone_size: -
d_call: -
j_call: TRBJ2-2
v_call: TRBV29-1
cdr3_aa: CSGWAGALMGTGELFF
cdr3_nt: TGCAGCGGCTGGGCAGGGGCGCTAATGGGCACCGGGGAGCTGTTTTTT

clone_size: -
d_call: TRBD1
j_call: TRBJ2-5
v_call: TRBV18
cdr3_aa: CASSPKARDRERGTQYF
cdr3_nt: TGTGCCAGCTCACCGAAGGCCCGGGACAGGGAACGTGGGACCCAGTACTTC

clone_size: -
d_call: TRBD2
j_call: TRBJ2-1
v_call: TRBV5-1
cdr3_aa: CASTLITWTLAGHNEQFF
cdr3_nt: TGCGCCAGCACCCTAATAACTTGGACACTAGCGGGGCACAATGAGCAGTTCTTC

clone_size: -
d_call: -
j_call: TRBJ2-1
v_call: TRBV7-2
cdr3_aa: CASSLAGETYNEQFF
cdr3_nt: TGTGCCAGCAGCTTAGCGGGAGAAACCTACAATGAGCAGTTCTTC

clone_size: few
d_call: TRBD1
j_call: TRBJ2-7
v_call: TRBV29-1
cdr3_aa: CSVIPGQISYEQYF
cdr3_nt: TGCAGCGTCATACCGGGACAGATCTCCTACGAGCAGTACTTC